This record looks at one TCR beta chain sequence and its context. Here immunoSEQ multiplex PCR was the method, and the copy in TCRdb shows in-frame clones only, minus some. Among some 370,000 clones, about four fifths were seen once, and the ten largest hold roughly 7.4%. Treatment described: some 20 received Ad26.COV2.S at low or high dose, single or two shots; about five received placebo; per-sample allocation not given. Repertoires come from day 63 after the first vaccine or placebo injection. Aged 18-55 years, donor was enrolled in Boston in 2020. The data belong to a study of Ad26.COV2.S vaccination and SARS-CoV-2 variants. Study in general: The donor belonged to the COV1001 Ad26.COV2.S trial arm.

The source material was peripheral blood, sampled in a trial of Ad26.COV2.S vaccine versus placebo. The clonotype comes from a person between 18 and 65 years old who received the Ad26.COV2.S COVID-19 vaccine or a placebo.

The CDR3 DNA sequence: TGCGCCAGCAGCCCAAGAGCCCCGGGCGGAGGGAGAACTGAAGCTTTCTTT. Its protein product is CASSPRAPGGGRTEAFF. J is TRBJ1-1 and V is TRBV10-1, with no clear D. This CDR3 is 17 amino acids long. The V and J ends lost 6 bases and 5 bases respectively, with 25 bases between them. Germline V gene lookup returns CDR1 WNHNN and CDR2 SYGVQD (reference sequence).